A selection of T cell receptor beta chains follows, all from one sample in a study of blood T cell repertoires in COVID-19. Using immunoSEQ multiplex PCR, the repertoire was profiled, and TCRdb retains in-frame clones only, with some absent. The data hold 60,000 or so clones, with 75% to 90% observed a single time. Sequenced material: peripheral blood. These receptors originate from a human donor with active COVID-19. The donor label of this sample is uncertain. Each CDR3 is given with its conserved first and last residue. The order of the fields is V gene, J gene, CDR3 protein.

>TRBV5-4|TRBJ2-4
CASSSVQENIQYF
>TRBV6-1|TRBJ2-5
CASSEAVRWSRETQYF
>TRBV6-5|TRBJ2-7
CASSSLTGISYEQYF
>TRBV30|TRBJ2-1
CASLAAGNNEQFF
>TRBV5-1|TRBJ2-7
CASRQQGTTYEQYF
>TRBV9|TRBJ2-7
CASSVGSRGLLEQYF
>TRBV6-5|TRBJ1-4
CASSYGATNEKLFF
>TRBV6-5|TRBJ2-3
CASSLVWTDTQYF
>TRBV9|TRBJ2-3
CASSGWGTSQDTQYF
>TRBV7-2|TRBJ2-1
CASSLVRGDNEQFF
>TRBV9|TRBJ2-1
CASSPGELVNEQFF
>TRBV15|TRBJ2-7
CATSRGGAGLVVYEQYF
>TRBV11-2|TRBJ2-1
CASRPSPLADSYNEQFF
>TRBV4-3|TRBJ2-1
CASSQELVHEQFF
>TRBV30|TRBJ1-4
CAWSEGTGVEKLFF
>TRBV6-2/TRBV6-3|TRBJ2-7
CASSYGQLGTYEQYF
>TRBV7-3|TRBJ1-3
CASSLGQGTASGNTIYF
>TRBV12-2|TRBJ2-1
CASRLPRTGSNEQFF
>TRBV20-1|TRBJ1-1
CSASFPQGLTEAFF
>TRBV5-4|TRBJ2-5
CASTRSGIAETQYF
>TRBV6-5|TRBJ1-1
CASRGQGFAEAFF
>TRBV7-3|TRBJ2-7
CASSPSGLARSYEQYF
>TRBV19|TRBJ2-7
CASSIGAGKGYEQYF
>TRBV20-1|TRBJ2-1
CSAPTDNEQFF
>TRBV30|TRBJ2-3
CAWREAGFPDTQYF
>TRBV5-1|TRBJ2-7
CASSLNALGPHSYEQYF
>TRBV11-3|TRBJ1-5
CASSLDQGQGAQQPQHF
>TRBV21-1|TRBJ2-5
CASTPTSGGAETQYF
>TRBV10-1|TRBJ1-2
CASSNQGAYGYTF
>TRBV4-3|TRBJ2-1
CASSQDRGYGGSEQFF
>TRBV4-1|TRBJ1-1
CASSQLDRLEAFF
>TRBV19|TRBJ1-1
CASSIAGLGVTEAFF
>TRBV5-4|TRBJ2-1
CASRASGTSAEQFF
>TRBV9|TRBJ2-3
CASSVGATSTDTQYF
>TRBV5-5|TRBJ2-7
CASSFEAGGPSYEQYF
>TRBV12-3/TRBV12-4|TRBJ1-2
CASSLGRQGFF
>TRBV6-5|TRBJ1-3
CASSYSGGSGNTIYF
>TRBV27|TRBJ2-7
CASSFLTGYTYEQYF
>TRBV28|TRBJ1-1
CASSSGQGVTEAFF
>TRBV4-2|TRBJ2-5
CASSQEAGGPQETQYF
>TRBV5-1|TRBJ2-3
CASSKIAGDGTDTQYF
>TRBV6-5|TRBJ2-7
CASTSRGGYEQYF
>TRBV11-2|TRBJ1-6
CASSLVGLESSYNSPLHF
>TRBV11-2|TRBJ2-7
CASSLSGLKSYEQYF
>TRBV19|TRBJ1-1
CASNPQGAGHTEAFF
>TRBV27|TRBJ2-1
CASSLQRGSKYNEQFF
>TRBV15|TRBJ2-7
CATSRDSRGAYEQYF
>TRBV11-2|TRBJ2-7
CASRPGTGSYEQYF